Below are 28 T cell receptor beta chains sequenced from a single sample in a study of T-cell reconstitution after alpha-beta-depleted transplantation in children. A library of TCRbeta sequences, prepared with unique molecular identifiers, was generated. Using its own MiXCR run on the PCR reads, TCRdb lists one record per CDR3 protein. Of almost 500,000 distinct CDR3 sequences in the sample, about 10% are singletons; the top ten hold just over 2%. The sequences come from PBMCs, collected before TCRalphabeta/CD19-depleted stem cell transplant. Source of these receptors: a child under 10 years old with inherited bone marrow failure, due to receive a stem cell transplant.

V usage is TRBV2 and J usage is TRBJ2-3; 9 positions match TRBD1. This CDR3 comprises 14 residues. Germline lookup yields CDR1 SNHLY and CDR2 FYNNEI. Germline trimming cut 6 bases from V and 3 bases from J; bases unmatched to any gene: 4. In nucleotides, the CDR3 is TGTGCCAGCAGCCGGACAGGGGAAACAGATACGCAGTATTTT. Translation gives CASSRTGETDTQYF. The full variable domain, completed using reference TRBV2 and TRBJ2-3, is EPEVTQTPSHQVTQMGQEVILRCVPISNHLYFYWYRQILGQKVEFLVSFYNNEISEKSEIFDDQFSVERPDGSNFTLKIRSTKLEDSAMYFCASSRTGETDTQYFGPGTRLTVL.

This clonotype was recorded only once. The rearrangement joins TRBV7-9 to TRBJ2-3; maybe TRBD2 (5 bases). The V gene's germline CDR1 is SEHNR and CDR2 FQNEAQ (reference sequence). CDR3 length equals 10 residues. V was trimmed by 8 bases and J by 5 bases, leaving 5 bases between them. DNA for the CDR3: TGTGCCAGCCGGGGAGATACGCAGTATTTT. Translation: CASRGDTQYF.

The CDR3 DNA is TGTGCCAGCAGCTTACTGATATCAAGCACAGATACGCAGTATTTT. Its protein is CASSLLISSTDTQYF. The V gene is TRBV11-2, the J gene TRBJ2-3; unclear D gene. The germline V and J ends were trimmed by 2 bases and 0 bases, with 9 bases remaining between them. In germline, CDR1 is SGHAT, CDR2 FQNNGV. The CDR3 has 15 amino acids.

This clonotype was seen at least ten times. The J gene is TRBJ2-5, the V gene TRBV15; possible D gene TRBD2, 5 bases. Germline loops: CDR1 LNHNV, CDR2 YYDKDF (reference sequence). CDR3 size: 17 residues. Trimming shortened V by 2 bases and J by 1 base, and 17 bases separated the two germline ends. For the CDR3, the DNA is TGTGCCACCAGCAGACCCCTTGGACTGAGAACCCAAGAGACCCAGTACTTC. Protein sequence: CATSRPLGLRTQETQYF.

This clonotype was detected many times. This rearrangement joins TRBV18 to TRBJ2-3; 7 bases map to TRBD2. This CDR3 has 16 residues. CDR1 is KGHSH, CDR2 LQKENI, per germline. The J segment lost 3 bases and the V segment lost 0 bases, leaving 6 bases of the junction unmatched. The CDR3 DNA follows: TGTGCCAGCTCACCACCTTCACTAGCGAGAACAGATACGCAGTATTTT. Translated, it gives CASSPPSLARTDTQYF.

This clonotype was found many times. The gene calls are TRBV29-1 and TRBJ2-1; a weak D match, TRBD2 (5 bases). Trimming shortened V by 4 bases and J by 10 bases, and 8 bases separated the two germline ends. The CDR3 is 10 amino acids. CDR1 and CDR2 (germline): SQVTM, ANQGSEA. As DNA, the CDR3 is TGCAGCGTTGGAGGGTGGGAGCAGTTCTTC. This encodes CSVGGWEQFF.

This clonotype was seen a few times. The chain employs TRBV7-9 and TRBJ1-3; 8 positions match TRBD1. CDR1 and CDR2 (germline): SEHNR, FQNEAQ (reference sequence). J gave up 3 bases and V 8 bases, and 6 bases lay outside the gene matches. The CDR3 runs to 14 residues. This chain's CDR3 is CASPDRDFGNTIYF. In DNA form, the CDR3 reads TGTGCCAGCCCGGACAGGGATTTTGGAAACACCATATATTTT. The full variable domain, rest sourced from reference TRBV7-9 and TRBJ1-3, is DTGVSQNPRHKITKRGQNVTFRCDPISEHNRLYWYRQTLGQGPEFLTYFQNEAQLEKSRLLSDRFSAERPKGSFSTLEIQRTEQGDSAMYLCASPDRDFGNTIYFGEGSWLTVV.

This clonotype was counted ten times or more. The chain combines TRBV9 with TRBJ1-2, with 8 bases lining up with TRBD1. The CDR3 extends over 16 amino acids. V lost 6 bases and J lost 2; bases outside the gene matches: 12. Germline lookup yields CDR1 SGDLS and CDR2 YYNGEE. CDR3 sequence reads: CASKMREGQENYGYTF. DNA for the CDR3: TGTGCCAGCAAAATGAGGGAGGGACAGGAGAACTATGGCTACACCTTC.

This clonotype showed up just a few times. This sequence joins TRBV19 and TRBJ2-7; D gene unclear. Trimming removed 6 bases at V and 2 bases at J, with 14 bases between. Germline V gives CDR1 LNHDA, CDR2 SQIVND (reference sequence). CDR3 length: 14 amino acids. The CDR3 reads CASSNTPGPYEQYF. The CDR3 region has the DNA TGTGCCAGTAGCAATACCCCAGGACCCTACGAGCAGTACTTC. The whole variable domain, remainder taken from reference TRBV19 and TRBJ2-7, is DGGITQSPKYLFRKEGQNVTLSCEQNLNHDAMYWYRQDPGQGLRLIYYSQIVNDFQKGDIAEGYSVSREKKESFPLTVTSAQKNPTAFYLCASSNTPGPYEQYFGPGTRLTVT.

This clonotype has just a few counts. V and J are TRBV3-1 and TRBJ2-3; D is possibly TRBD1 (6 bases). The V gene lost 8 bases and the J gene lost 2 bases, with 29 bases spanning the gap. CDR3 size: 19 residues. Germline CDR1 LGHDT, CDR2 YNNKEL (reference sequence). This CDR3 reads CASWFRLFRDNLFTDTQYF. The CDR3 DNA follows: TGTGCCAGCTGGTTTAGGCTCTTCCGGGACAACCTTTTCACAGATACGCAGTATTTT.

At least ten counts were recorded for this clonotype. The V call is TRBV7-2, the J call TRBJ1-2; TRBD1 is a possible D gene (6 bases). Trimming took 3 bases from V and 4 from J, leaving 9 bases between them. This CDR3 contains 13 residues. CDR1 and CDR2 from the germline V gene are SGHTA and FQGNSA. The CDR3 coding sequence is TGTGCCAGCAGCTTGGGGGGCCCCTATGGCTACACCTTC. Residues: CASSLGGPYGYTF.

V and J are TRBV12-3 or TRBV12-4 and TRBJ2-1; D not certain. V was clipped by 7 bases and J by 7 bases, with 17 bases between them. The CDR3 contains 14 residues. The CDR3, as DNA: TGTGCCAGCATGGGCCTAAGCCCGCCGAATGAGCAGTTCTTC. This translates into CASMGLSPPNEQFF.

At least ten counts were recorded for this clonotype. The chain joins TRBV20-1 to TRBJ1-1; no reliable D call. Per the germline V gene, CDR1 is DFQATT and CDR2 is SNEGSKA (reference sequence). Trimming shortened V by 4 bases and J by 6 bases, and 12 bases separated the two germline ends. This CDR3 contains 12 residues. CDR3 sequence (DNA): TGCAGTGCTACATTGAAAGGAGCTGAAGCTTTCTTT. Translating gives CSATLKGAEAFF.

The V call is TRBV7-9, the J call TRBJ2-7; 8 nucleotides align to TRBD2. V was clipped by 6 bases and J by 2 bases; unmatched bases: 3. From germline, CDR1 is SEHNR and CDR2 FQNEAQ (reference sequence). The length of the CDR3 is 13 residues. The CDR3 nucleotides are TGTGCCAGCAGGGGAGCGGGGGCCTACGAGCAGTACTTC. Its translation: CASRGAGAYEQYF.

On this clonotype: This is likely a read error, given that the CDR3 carries no conserved phenylalanine or tryptophan at its end. The CDR3: CASSSWDGTGELFI. The CDR3 DNA reads as TGCGCCAGCAGCTCCTGGGACGGAACCGGGGAGCTGTTTATT. The rearrangement uses TRBV5-1 and TRBJ2-2, with D perhaps being TRBD1 or TRBD2 (5 bases each). CDR1 is SGHRS and CDR2 is YFSETQ in the germline V gene. The CDR3 is made up of 14 amino acids. V dropped 3 bases and J dropped 5 bases, with 11 bases sitting between them.

J is TRBJ2-3 and V is TRBV5-4; possibly TRBD2 for D (6 bases). Looked up from germline, CDR1 is SGHNT and CDR2 is YYREEE (reference sequence). With 4 bases removed from V and 6 bases from J, the gap between germline ends came to 15 bases. The CDR3 spans 14 residues. CDR3: CASSPGLGRDTQYF. CDR3 in DNA: TGTGCCAGCAGCCCGGGACTGGGTCGGGATACGCAGTATTTT.

Many counts were recorded for this clonotype. The chain carries TRBV29-1 and TRBJ2-2; unclear D gene. With 4 bases removed from V and 0 bases from J, the gap between germline ends came to 12 bases. Germline-derived CDR1 and CDR2 are SQVTM and ANQGSEA. The CDR3 has 15 amino acids. In DNA, the CDR3 is TGCAGCGTTGTCGCAGGACCCTCGAACACCGGGGAGCTGTTTTTT. This codes for CSVVAGPSNTGELFF.

This clonotype occurred many times. V is TRBV4-2 and J is TRBJ1-3; D gene uncertain. CDR1 is LGHNA, CDR2 YNFKEQ, per germline. This CDR3 is built from 19 residues. V was cut by 0 bases and J by 4 bases, with 22 bases left in between. The CDR3 DNA sequence: TGTGCCAGCAGCCAAGAATGGCCGGCAGTCTGGGGTCGAGGAAACACCATATATTTT. This codes for CASSQEWPAVWGRGNTIYF.

This clonotype was recorded a few times. This sequence joins TRBV7-9 and TRBJ1-2, with D possibly being TRBD1 (5 bases). Germline V gene lookup returns CDR1 SEHNR and CDR2 FQNEAQ (reference sequence). The CDR3 length is 14 residues. The V and J ends lost 6 bases and 4 bases respectively, with 15 bases between them. The chain's CDR3 is CASRETRASYGYTF. DNA for the CDR3: TGTGCCAGCAGAGAAACCAGGGCGTCCTATGGCTACACCTTC. Using reference TRBV7-9 and TRBJ1-2 for the parts outside the CDR3, the full variable domain is DTGVSQNPRHKITKRGQNVTFRCDPISEHNRLYWYRQTLGQGPEFLTYFQNEAQLEKSRLLSDRFSAERPKGSFSTLEIQRTEQGDSAMYLCASRETRASYGYTFGSGTRLTVV.

This clonotype appeared many times. The J gene is TRBJ2-1, the V gene TRBV4-3, with D perhaps TRBD1 (5 bases). Per germline, CDR1 LGHNA and CDR2 YSLEER. The CDR3 spans 16 residues. Deletions cut 4 bases from V and 9 bases from J, with 22 bases between. This CDR3 reads CASSPSVVAPDSEQFF. In nucleotides, the CDR3 is TGCGCCAGCAGCCCCTCTGTGGTAGCCCCCGACAGTGAGCAGTTCTTC.

Ten or more counts support this clonotype. The chain combines TRBV7-9 with TRBJ2-1, with 15 bases matching TRBD2. There are 16 residues in the CDR3. V trimming: 1 base; J trimming: 9 bases; junction bases outside the gene matches: 4. Germline V gives CDR1 SEHNR, CDR2 FQNEAQ (reference sequence). CDR3 protein: CASSLGVGLAGGEQFF. CDR3 DNA: TGTGCCAGCAGCTTAGGAGTGGGACTAGCGGGAGGTGAGCAGTTCTTC.

J is TRBJ1-4 and V is TRBV19, with 12 nucleotides matching TRBD1. Germline loops: CDR1 LNHDA, CDR2 SQIVND (reference sequence). The CDR3 totals 15 residues. Trimming at V came to 10 bases and at J to 0 bases, leaving 3 bases not matched to a gene. The CDR3 reads CATGTGGATNEKLFF. The CDR3 DNA sequence: TGTGCCACCGGGACAGGGGGCGCAACTAATGAAAAACTGTTTTTT.

This clonotype was counted between two and nine times. The chain joins TRBV5-1 to TRBJ2-2, with 8 bases identical to TRBD2. V was pared by 0 bases and J by 4 bases, with 8 bases of the junction left unmatched. CDR3 length equals 17 residues. Looked up from germline, CDR1 is SGHRS and CDR2 is YFSETQ. The CDR3 DNA reads as TGCGCCAGCAGCTTGGAGATAGCGGGGTACTTCACCGGGGAGCTGTTTTTT. This codes for CASSLEIAGYFTGELFF. Using reference TRBV5-1 and TRBJ2-2 for the parts outside the CDR3, the full variable domain is KAGVTQTPRYLIKTRGQQVTLSCSPISGHRSVSWYQQTPGQGLQFLFEYFSETQRNKGNFPGRFSGRQFSNSRSEMNVSTLELGDSALYLCASSLEIAGYFTGELFFGEGSRLTVL.

In this sample, this clonotype turned up a few times. CDR3 coding DNA: TGTGCCATCAGTGAGTCAGAGCGGGACCCCTACGAGCAGTACTTC. Amino acids: CAISESERDPYEQYF. The chain uses TRBV10-3 and TRBJ2-7; 7 bases are shared with TRBD2. The V segment lost 0 bases and the J segment 2 bases; nucleotides outside the gene matches: 4. The CDR3 length is 15 residues. The germline V gene has CDR1 ENHRY and CDR2 SYGVKD.

Notes on this clonotype: This sequence may be a read error, since a much larger clone differs from it by one base. The genes are TRBV20-1 and TRBJ1-1, with D maybe TRBD1 (6 bases). The CDR3 consists of 15 residues. Germline V gene data show CDR1 as DFQATT and CDR2 as SNEGSKA (reference sequence). Trimming left V 0 bases short and J 1 base short, with 12 bases between. As DNA, the CDR3 is TGCAGTGCTAGAGATGACGGACAGCGGAACACTGAAGCTTTCTTT. It yields the protein CSARDDGQRNTEAFF.

J is TRBJ2-7 and V is TRBV21-1; the table calls TRBD2, which could not be checked here. TRBV21-1 is noted as a pseudogene. The CDR3 has 14 residues. CDR3 nucleotide sequence: TGTGCCAGCAGCAAGTCAGGGCCCTCCTACGAGCAGTACTTC. Amino acid sequence: CASSKSGPSYEQYF.

This clonotype was observed many times. The V gene is TRBV7-2, the J gene TRBJ1-2, with no clear D. Looked up from germline, CDR1 is SGHTA and CDR2 is FQGNSA. The CDR3 contains 13 residues. Trimming shortened V by 5 bases and J by 5 bases, and 12 bases separated the two germline ends. CDR3 bases: TGTGCCAGCAGCCCCCAATCGGTTTATGGCTACACCTTC. Amino acids: CASSPQSVYGYTF. Complete variable domain (other parts from reference TRBV7-2 and TRBJ1-2): GAGVSQSPSNKVTEKGKDVELRCDPISGHTALYWYRQSLGQGLEFLIYFQGNSAPDKSGLPSDRFSAERTGGSVSTLTIQRTQQEDSAVYLCASSPQSVYGYTFGSGTRLTVV.

This clonotype was observed at least ten times. The chain recombines TRBV4-3 with TRBJ2-7, with 11 bases identical to TRBD2. Germline V gives CDR1 LGHNA, CDR2 YSLEER. Trimming at V came to 4 bases and at J to 6 bases, leaving 8 bases not matched to a gene. CDR3 length: 15 residues. CDR3 region: CASSRDIAGGSEQYF. The CDR3 DNA reads as TGCGCCAGCAGCCGGGACATAGCGGGAGGGTCCGAGCAGTACTTC.